Each of the 15 T cell receptor beta chains below was sequenced from the same sample in a study of CD8 T cells in ankylosing spondylitis. TCRdb recomputed calls from the 5' RACE reads with MiXCR, one row per CDR3 protein. Of about 500,000 distinct CDR3 sequences listed, roughly an eighth are singletons. For these TCRs, the target antigens are not known. Whole-study results and caveats: Ankylosing spondylitis blood seemed to carry a telltale TCR beta motif made of seven or eight highly homologous variants.

The specimen was blood, either unsorted or a sorted T cell fraction (not recorded which). The origin of the receptors is a male donor with ankylosing spondylitis.

This clonotype was detected a few times. This chain joins TRBV5-1 and TRBJ2-5, with 7 nucleotides matching TRBD2. The V gene's germline CDR1 is SGHRS and CDR2 YFSETQ. The CDR3 has 15 amino acids. The V segment lost 4 bases and the J segment 0 bases; nucleotides outside the gene matches: 6. In DNA form, the CDR3 reads TGCGCCAGCAGCGGACGGGGGGACTACCAAGAGACCCAGTACTTC. It encodes CASSGRGDYQETQYF.

The chain recombines TRBV20-1 with TRBJ2-6, with D hard to call. Germline CDR1 is DFQATT and CDR2 is SNEGSKA (reference sequence). The germline V and J ends were trimmed by 0 bases and 4 bases, with 19 bases remaining between them. The CDR3 has 18 amino acids. DNA of the CDR3: TGCAGTGCTAGAGATGCCGCAGGACCCCACGGGGGGGCCAACGTCCTGACTTTC. Translated: CSARDAAGPHGGANVLTF.

The chain recombines TRBV6-2 or TRBV6-3 with TRBJ1-2; tentatively, D is TRBD1 (5 bases). CDR1 MNHEY and CDR2 SVGEGT come from the germline V gene. CDR3 length equals 12 residues. Trimming cost V 3 bases and J 6 bases, with 8 bases left between them. This CDR3 is CASSYLGHGYTF. The CDR3 nucleotides are TGTGCCAGCAGTTATTTGGGGCATGGCTACACCTTC.

This clonotype was counted between two and nine times. The chain combines TRBV5-1 with TRBJ1-2, with 12 bases identical to TRBD1. The CDR3 covers 16 residues. Germline V CDR1 and CDR2: SGHRS, YFSETQ. Unmatched junction bases numbered 6, after V lost 2 bases and J lost 4 bases. The CDR3 nucleotides are TGCGCCAGCAGCTTCGGGACAGGGGGCGGGTCCTATGGCTACACCTTC. This gives the protein CASSFGTGGGSYGYTF.

The chain combines TRBV20-1 with TRBJ2-1; D unresolved. V shed 3 bases and J shed 0 bases, with 12 bases lying between them. The CDR3 is 15 residues long. Per the germline V gene, CDR1 is DFQATT and CDR2 is SNEGSKA (reference sequence). As DNA, the CDR3 is TGCAGTGCTAGTCTTTTGCTAAGCTCCTACAATGAGCAGTTCTTC. Its translation is CSASLLLSSYNEQFF.

This clonotype was picked up a small number of times. The chain couples TRBV20-1 to TRBJ1-3; TRBD1 might be the D (6 bases). This CDR3 has 19 residues. V was shortened by 4 bases and J by 0 bases, with 25 bases between the two germline ends. CDR1 and CDR2 from the germline V gene are DFQATT and SNEGSKA (reference sequence). CDR3 protein: CSATRPGATDRLSGNTIYF. The CDR3 DNA is TGCAGTGCTACCCGCCCGGGGGCCACTGATAGACTCTCTGGAAACACCATATATTTT.

This chain links TRBV7-8 with TRBJ2-1; TRBD2 aligns across 10 bases. This CDR3 is built from 15 residues. J was trimmed by 6 bases and V by 1 base; bases with no gene match: 3. Germline CDR1 reads SGHVS; CDR2 reads FQNEAQ. CDR3 protein: CASSLVSGGSNEQFF. The CDR3 bases are TGTGCCAGCAGCTTAGTTAGCGGGGGGAGCAATGAGCAGTTCTTC.

This chain joins TRBV15 and TRBJ2-7, with TRBD1 as a possible D gene (5 bases). Trimming took 0 bases from V and 4 from J, leaving 10 bases between them. CDR1 and CDR2 from the germline V gene are LNHNV and YYDKDF (reference sequence). The CDR3 runs to 14 residues. Here the CDR3 DNA reads TGTGCCACCAGCAGAGACCCGTCAGGGTACGAGCAGTACTTC. Residues: CATSRDPSGYEQYF.

This chain links TRBV12-3 or TRBV12-4 with TRBJ2-5; 14 nucleotides align to TRBD2. The CDR3 loop spans 15 amino acids. The ends lost 4 bases at V and 5 bases at J; junction bases unmatched: 3. The CDR3 loop is CASSSGTSGSETQYF. CDR3 nucleotides: TGTGCCAGCAGTTCCGGGACTAGCGGGAGTGAGACCCAGTACTTC.

There are a few counts of this clonotype. The rearrangement uses TRBV7-2 and TRBJ2-5; TRBD1 agrees at 12 bases. With V trimmed by 2 bases and J by 1 base, 5 bases remained unmatched. The germline V gene has CDR1 SGHTA and CDR2 FQGNSA. This CDR3 contains 17 residues. CDR3 nucleotide sequence: TGTGCCAGCAGCTTAAGGGGGACAGGGGGCTTCCAAGAGACCCAGTACTTC. It codes for CASSLRGTGGFQETQYF.

The table lists this clonotype with many counts. This chain links TRBV15 with TRBJ1-2; no reliable D call. The length of the CDR3 is 14 residues. Germline CDR1 reads LNHNV; CDR2 reads YYDKDF (reference sequence). V lost 0 bases to trimming and J lost 4 bases, with 9 bases between them. CDR3 loop: CATSRDTRGYGYTF. DNA of the CDR3: TGTGCCACCAGCAGAGACACCCGGGGCTATGGCTACACCTTC.

The sample holds a few counts of this clonotype. The chain links TRBV18 to TRBJ1-5; D gene uncertain. The germline V gene encodes CDR1 KGHSH and CDR2 LQKENI. V lost 4 bases and J 7 bases, leaving 11 bases between the germline ends. The CDR3 covers 13 residues. This chain's CDR3 is CASSQGPEQPQHF. CDR3 DNA: TGTGCCAGCTCACAGGGTCCGGAACAGCCCCAGCATTTT.

This chain links TRBV29-1 with TRBJ1-1; D remains unclear. The germline gives CDR1 SQVTM, CDR2 ANQGSEA. The CDR3 runs to 13 residues. Trimming cost V 7 bases and J 1 base, with 13 bases left between them. Here the CDR3 reads CSGREGANTEAFF. CDR3 nucleotide sequence: TGCAGCGGACGAGAGGGAGCGAACACTGAAGCTTTCTTT.

The chain links TRBV20-1 to TRBJ2-1, with D possibly being TRBD1 (5 bases). Germline assignment: CDR1 DFQATT and CDR2 SNEGSKA (reference sequence). V was clipped by 6 bases and J by 2 bases, with 14 bases between them. CDR3 size: 14 residues. DNA of the CDR3: TGCAGTGCCCTCTCCCGGACAACCTACAATGAGCAGTTCTTC. This sequence encodes CSALSRTTYNEQFF.

This clonotype was observed at least ten times. CDR3 bases: TGTGCCAGCAGTTCATTTGTCGGACTAGCGTCCGAGCAGTACGTC. As protein: CASSSFVGLASEQYV. The V gene is TRBV28, the J gene TRBJ2-7; 9 nucleotides match TRBD2. CDR3 length: 15 residues. V was clipped by 4 bases and J by 6 bases; unmatched bases: 10. Per germline, CDR1 MDHEN and CDR2 SYDVKM.